One and the same sample provided the 26 T cell receptor beta chains below, sequenced in a study of blood T cell repertoires in COVID-19. Profiling relied on immunoSEQ multiplex PCR, and the TCRdb table lists in-frame clones only, not all of them. Of 150,000 to 160,000 clones listed, over 75% are singletons. Specimen: peripheral blood. The receptors were sampled from a woman in her thirties or forties with acute or convalescent COVID-19.

The CDR3 reads CASSQRQGDSPLHF. The DNA of the CDR3 is TGTGCCAGCAGCCAACGACAGGGGGATTCACCCCTCCACTTT. The chain has TRBV3-1 (or the pseudogene TRBV3-2) and TRBJ1-6, with 9 nucleotides matching TRBD1. The germline gives CDR1 LGHDT, CDR2 YNNKEL (reference sequence). J was trimmed by 8 bases and V by 2 bases; bases with no gene match: 1. The CDR3 has 14 residues.

J is TRBJ1-2 and V is TRBV9; 9 positions match TRBD1. V was pared by 3 bases and J by 4 bases, with 10 bases of the junction left unmatched. In germline, CDR1 is SGDLS, CDR2 YYNGEE. The CDR3 covers 16 residues. The CDR3 loop is CASSANHRGPFYGYTF. DNA of the CDR3: TGTGCCAGCAGCGCCAATCACAGGGGGCCCTTCTATGGCTACACCTTC.

This chain connects TRBV28 to TRBJ2-2; 10 bases fit TRBD2. Looked up from germline, CDR1 is MDHEN and CDR2 is SYDVKM. Trimming cost V 3 bases and J 5 bases; bases outside gene matches: 6. The CDR3 runs 16 residues. This CDR3 is CASSFGAGGPTGELFF. For the CDR3, the DNA is TGTGCCAGCAGTTTTGGAGCGGGGGGGCCGACCGGGGAGCTGTTTTTT.

This chain joins TRBV4-1 and TRBJ2-7; 8 nucleotides match TRBD1. Germline V CDR1 and CDR2: MGHRA, YSYEKL. The V segment lost 0 bases and the J segment 3 bases; nucleotides outside the gene matches: 10. The CDR3 runs 17 residues. CDR3 sequence: CASSQDLTGTGNYEQYF. The DNA of the CDR3 is TGCGCCAGCAGCCAAGATCTCACCGGGACAGGAAACTACGAGCAGTACTTC.

V usage is TRBV3-1 (or the pseudogene TRBV3-2) and J usage is TRBJ2-6; weak D call: TRBD1 (6 bases). The CDR3 covers 17 residues. The ends were cut back, 4 bases at V and 4 bases at J, with 17 bases in the middle. Germline CDR1 and CDR2: LGHDT and YNNKEL (reference sequence). CDR3 bases: TGTGCCAGCAGCCCCCACCGCAGGGGTTCAGGGGCCAACGTCCTGACTTTC. This translates into CASSPHRRGSGANVLTF.

The chain joins TRBV30 to TRBJ1-1; D is uncertain. V was clipped by 5 bases and J by 5 bases, with 12 bases between them. Germline V CDR1 and CDR2: GTSNPN, SVGIG (reference sequence). There are 12 residues in the CDR3. The CDR3 bases are TGTGCCTGGCGGGTGGTTGGGACTGAAGCTTTCTTT. Residues: CAWRVVGTEAFF.

V and J are TRBV27 and TRBJ2-2, with 7 bases identical to TRBD1. The CDR3 is made up of 20 amino acids. V dropped 6 bases and J dropped 1; count of bases not matched to a gene: 20. Looked up from germline, CDR1 is MNHEY and CDR2 is SMNVEV (reference sequence). The DNA of the CDR3 is TGTGCCAGCAGACTTTTTGGGGGATTCGACAGGGTAGGGAACACCGGGGAGCTGTTTTTT. It yields the protein CASRLFGGFDRVGNTGELFF.

The chain uses TRBV27 and TRBJ2-1; 7 nucleotides line up with TRBD1. CDR1 is MNHEY, CDR2 SMNVEV, per germline (reference sequence). V lost 5 bases and J lost 7; bases outside the gene matches: 11. This CDR3 region has 15 residues. The chain's CDR3 is CASSPWAGGLNEQFF. Written as DNA, the CDR3 is TGTGCCAGCAGTCCCTGGGCAGGGGGTCTAAATGAGCAGTTCTTC.

The chain is built from TRBV5-1 and TRBJ1-3; TRBD1 is a possible D gene (5 bases). CDR3 length equals 15 residues. Germline CDR1 is SGHRS and CDR2 is YFSETQ. The ends were cut back, 4 bases at V and 0 bases at J, with 11 bases in the middle. CDR3 sequence (DNA): TGCGCCAGCAGCGAGTCAGGGAACTCTGGAAACACCATATATTTT. Encoded protein: CASSESGNSGNTIYF.

The count of this clone is one. The chain is built from TRBV10-3 and TRBJ2-1; 15 positions match TRBD2. V lost 3 bases and J lost 11; bases outside the gene matches: 8. Germline V gives CDR1 ENHRY, CDR2 SYGVKD. The CDR3 runs to 16 residues. The CDR3 region has the DNA TGTGCCATCAGTGATCCCGGGACTAGCGGGGGGTTTAAGCAGTTCTTC. Protein product: CAISDPGTSGGFKQFF.

This chain links TRBV19 with TRBJ2-1; 11 bases fit TRBD1. Germline CDR1 reads LNHDA; CDR2 reads SQIVND (reference sequence). V shed 5 bases, J shed 3 bases, and the junction held 3 bases outside the gene matches. CDR3 size: 15 residues. For the CDR3, the DNA is TGTGCCAGTAGTGGGGGGACAGGGGGCTACAATGAGCAGTTCTTC. It codes for CASSGGTGGYNEQFF.

This sequence joins TRBV3-1 (or the pseudogene TRBV3-2) and TRBJ2-5; the D gene is possibly TRBD2 (6 bases). Between the trimmed V and J ends, which lost 5 bases and 1 base, there was a span of 11 bases. The CDR3 is 14 residues long. In germline, CDR1 is LGHDT, CDR2 YNNKEL (reference sequence). The CDR3 protein is CASSLRSGQETQYF. Here the CDR3 DNA reads TGTGCCAGCAGCTTACGTAGCGGCCAAGAGACCCAGTACTTC.

V usage is TRBV2 and J usage is TRBJ1-1, with D maybe TRBD1 (6 bases). Germline V gene data show CDR1 as SNHLY and CDR2 as FYNNEI. The CDR3 is made up of 14 amino acids. Trimming pared 5 bases from V and 5 bases from J, leaving 15 bases between. The CDR3 loop reads CASSPPVQGTEAFF. DNA of the CDR3: TGTGCCAGCAGTCCCCCGGTCCAGGGGACTGAAGCTTTCTTT.

The V call is TRBV24-1, the J call TRBJ2-1, with 9 bases aligning to TRBD2. V lost 3 bases to trimming and J lost 5 bases; unmatched junction nucleotides: 4. Germline lookup yields CDR1 KGHDR and CDR2 SFDVKD. The CDR3 is 15 residues long. In DNA form, the CDR3 reads TGTGCCACCAGTGATAATCCTAGCGGGGACAATGAGCAGTTCTTC. Its protein is CATSDNPSGDNEQFF.

The V call is TRBV18, the J call TRBJ2-3, with D possibly TRBD2 on 6 matching bases. This CDR3 comprises 18 residues. V lost 0 bases to trimming and J lost 2 bases, with 18 bases between them. CDR1 and CDR2 (germline): KGHSH, LQKENI. CDR3 amino acids: CASSPPNSLGGVTDTQYF. The CDR3 bases are TGTGCCAGCTCACCACCGAATTCTTTGGGGGGTGTCACAGATACGCAGTATTTT.

V usage is TRBV3-1 (or the pseudogene TRBV3-2) and J usage is TRBJ1-1; 8 positions match TRBD1. Germline CDR1 LGHDT, CDR2 YNNKEL (reference sequence). The CDR3 is made up of 15 amino acids. V lost 4 bases to trimming and J lost 4 bases; unmatched junction nucleotides: 8. This CDR3 is CASSLGQEFATEAFF. The CDR3 DNA sequence: TGTGCCAGCAGCCTGGGACAGGAGTTTGCCACTGAAGCTTTCTTT.

V and J are TRBV4-1 and TRBJ2-7, with 7 bases fitting TRBD1. The length of the CDR3 is 14 residues. Germline loops: CDR1 MGHRA, CDR2 YSYEKL. The junction had 2 bases not matched to a gene; V was cut back by 1 base and J by 2 bases. The CDR3 sequence is CASSQVDRAYEQYF. DNA for the CDR3: TGCGCCAGCAGCCAAGTTGACAGGGCCTACGAGCAGTACTTC.

As DNA, the CDR3 is TGCGCCAGCAGCTTCAACACCGCTCTTGGCTACACCTTC. Its translation is CASSFNTALGYTF. The V gene is TRBV5-1, the J gene TRBJ1-2; D is unclear. The ends were cut back, 2 bases at V and 7 bases at J, with 12 bases in the middle. The length of the CDR3 is 13 residues. CDR1 SGHRS and CDR2 YFSETQ come from the germline V gene.

V is TRBV21-1 and J is TRBJ1-5. TRBV21-1 corresponds to a pseudogene. The CDR3 is 17 residues long. CDR3 region: CASSPTPGDRGNQPQHF. CDR3 coding DNA: TGTGCCAGCAGCCCTACCCCCGGGGATAGGGGCAATCAGCCCCAGCATTTT.

The chain has TRBV5-5 and TRBJ1-1; TRBD1 agrees at 10 bases. Germline CDR1 is SGHKS and CDR2 is YYEKEE (reference sequence). V lost 3 bases to trimming and J lost 6 bases; unmatched junction nucleotides: 5. This CDR3 contains 14 residues. The CDR3 DNA follows: TGTGCCAGCAGCTCCGATGGGACAGGGGCTGAAGCTTTCTTT. Residues: CASSSDGTGAEAFF.

The chain combines TRBV7-2 with TRBJ2-4, with D maybe TRBD1 (8 bases). Per germline, CDR1 SGHTA and CDR2 FQGNSA. The CDR3 totals 18 residues. The ends were cut back, 3 bases at V and 7 bases at J, with 25 bases in the middle. DNA of the CDR3: TGTGCCAGCAGCTTCGCCTGGGGGGGACAGGAGATGGGCAACATTCAGTACTTC. It translates to CASSFAWGGQEMGNIQYF.

The V and J genes are TRBV6-4 and TRBJ2-1; D ambiguous. Trimming cost V 2 bases and J 6 bases, with 8 bases left between them. This CDR3 has 13 residues. Germline CDR1 is MRHNA and CDR2 is SNTAGT. Here the CDR3 reads CASSDGPSNEQFF. The CDR3 bases are TGTGCCAGCAGTGACGGGCCCTCCAATGAGCAGTTCTTC.

The chain recombines TRBV10-3 with TRBJ2-7; 8 nucleotides match TRBD1. The germline V gene has CDR1 ENHRY and CDR2 SYGVKD. V lost 6 bases to trimming and J lost 1 base; unmatched junction nucleotides: 8. The CDR3 covers 15 residues. CDR3 nucleotide sequence: TGTGCCATCAGGAGGACAGGGCTTTTTTCCTACGAGCAGTACTTC. Amino acid sequence: CAIRRTGLFSYEQYF.

CDR3 sequence: CASSYRLAGDNEQFF. CDR3 coding DNA: TGTGCCAGCAGTTACCGCCTAGCGGGAGACAATGAGCAGTTCTTC. The chain couples TRBV6-2 or TRBV6-3 to TRBJ2-1; TRBD2 agrees at 10 bases. Trimming took 2 bases from V and 5 from J; bases not matched to a gene: 3. Germline CDR1 reads MNHEY; CDR2 reads SVGEGT. The length of the CDR3 is 15 residues.

The chain uses TRBV18 and TRBJ1-3; a weak D match, TRBD1 (6 bases). Germline values: CDR1 KGHSH, CDR2 LQKENI. This CDR3 has 14 residues. Trimming removed 2 bases at V and 4 bases at J, with 9 bases between. This CDR3 is CASSPSGQGNTIYF. The CDR3 DNA sequence: TGTGCCAGCTCACCATCTGGACAGGGAAACACCATATATTTT.

The J gene is TRBJ2-3, the V gene TRBV5-4; TRBD2 matches 11 bases. With V trimmed by 4 bases and J by 2 bases, 6 bases remained unmatched. Per the germline V gene, CDR1 is SGHNT and CDR2 is YYREEE (reference sequence). The CDR3 is made up of 16 amino acids. In nucleotides, the CDR3 is TGTGCCAGCAGCCCTCGACTAGCGGGAACCACAGATACGCAGTATTTT. Protein product: CASSPRLAGTTDTQYF. The whole variable domain, filled in from reference TRBV5-4 and TRBJ2-3, reads ETGVTQSPTHLIKTRGQQVTLRCSSQSGHNTVSWYQQALGQGPQFIFQYYREEENGRGNFPPRFSGLQFPNYSSELNVNALELDDSALYLCASSPRLAGTTDTQYFGPGTRLTVL.